A single sample gave rise to the 32 T cell receptor beta chains below, sequenced in a study of blood T cell repertoires in COVID-19. Some clones are missing from TCRdb's copy, which holds only in-frame ones; the method was immunoSEQ multiplex PCR. The data contain around 700,000 clones, 75% to 90% of them seen just once; the ten biggest clones take up under 0.3%. Sequenced: peripheral blood. These receptors were taken from a woman aged 18-30 years with acute or convalescent COVID-19.

The chain has TRBV6-5 and TRBJ2-7; tentatively, D is TRBD1 (5 bases). Per germline, CDR1 MNHEY and CDR2 SVGAGI. Trimming removed 4 bases from V and 3 bases from J, with 16 bases in between. The CDR3 sequence is 15 residues long. Written as DNA, the CDR3 is TGTGCCAGCAGTTCCGACAGACAGCTCTTCTACGAGCAGTACTTC. Translated, it gives CASSSDRQLFYEQYF.

The V and J genes are TRBV18 and TRBJ1-4; D possibly corresponds to TRBD1 (6 bases). V lost 4 bases to trimming and J lost 8 bases, with 14 bases between them. Germline V gene sequence: CDR1 KGHSH, CDR2 LQKENI. This CDR3 has 14 amino acids. The CDR3 coding sequence is TGTGCCAGCTCACTTTGGCAGGGGCGAGAAAAACTGTTTTTT. As protein: CASSLWQGREKLFF.

In DNA, the CDR3 is TGTGCCAGCAGCCACCCCAGTACTAGCGGGGGGGCCAATAGAAGGTCAGCCGGGGAGCTGTTTTTT. Translating gives CASSHPSTSGGANRRSAGELFF. The rearrangement uses TRBV9 and TRBJ2-2, with 13 bases identical to TRBD2. Germline V gene data show CDR1 as SGDLS and CDR2 as YYNGEE. CDR3 length equals 22 residues. V dropped 4 bases and J dropped 6; count of bases not matched to a gene: 24.

This clone was recorded only once. The rearrangement uses TRBV30 and TRBJ1-6; no clear D. With 4 bases removed from V and 10 bases from J, the gap between germline ends came to 17 bases. The CDR3 contains 14 residues. Germline lookup yields CDR1 GTSNPN and CDR2 SVGIG (reference sequence). DNA for the CDR3: TGTGCCTGGAATTCCCGACAACGGCAATCACCCCTCCACTTT. Translating gives CAWNSRQRQSPLHF.

This clone was observed once. The genes are TRBV28 and TRBJ2-1; 12 bases agree with TRBD2. Per germline, CDR1 MDHEN and CDR2 SYDVKM. With 6 bases clipped from V and 5 bases from J, the junction kept 5 bases outside the gene matches. The CDR3 spans 15 residues. This CDR3 reads CASSLAGGPHNEQFF. The CDR3 bases are TGTGCCAGCAGCCTAGCGGGGGGGCCTCACAATGAGCAGTTCTTC.

This sequence joins TRBV5-1 and TRBJ2-7, with D maybe TRBD2 (5 bases). This CDR3 spans 12 amino acids. Trimming stripped 4 bases from V and 7 bases from J, with 12 bases between. In germline, CDR1 is SGHRS, CDR2 YFSETQ. CDR3 protein: CASSEDLGEQYF. The CDR3 bases are TGCGCCAGCAGCGAGGACTTGGGAGAGCAGTACTTC.

This chain connects TRBV5-1 to TRBJ2-2; 7 nucleotides line up with TRBD1. Germline loops: CDR1 SGHRS, CDR2 YFSETQ. This CDR3 contains 15 residues. After removal of 3 bases from V and 0 bases from J, the junction contained 2 bases not matched to a gene. The CDR3 nucleotides are TGCGCCAGCAGCTGGGGGACAGCGAACACCGGGGAGCTGTTTTTT. Residues: CASSWGTANTGELFF.

The gene calls are TRBV11-2 and TRBJ2-1; 9 bases map to TRBD2. The junction had 5 bases not matched to a gene; V was cut back by 5 bases and J by 9 bases. CDR3 length equals 13 residues. The germline CDR1 and CDR2 sequences are SGHAT and FQNNGV. The CDR3 DNA reads TGTGCCAGCAGCCTAAGCGGGGGGATTGAGCAGTTCTTC. The encoded protein is CASSLSGGIEQFF.

V usage is TRBV5-1 and J usage is TRBJ1-2; D is perhaps TRBD1 (6 bases). Germline CDR1 is SGHRS and CDR2 is YFSETQ. Deletions cut 4 bases from V and 2 bases from J, with 12 bases between. The CDR3 is 14 amino acids. CDR3 region: CASSPTGTNYGYTF. DNA of the CDR3: TGCGCCAGCAGCCCTACAGGGACAAACTATGGCTACACCTTC.

The chain links TRBV24-1 to TRBJ2-2; 12 nucleotides match TRBD2. With V trimmed by 3 bases and J by 6 bases, 7 bases remained unmatched. Germline V gene sequence: CDR1 KGHDR, CDR2 SFDVKD. This CDR3 is 17 amino acids long. CDR3 in amino acids: CATSDATSGGFAGELFF. Here the CDR3 DNA reads TGTGCCACCAGTGATGCAACTAGCGGGGGGTTTGCCGGGGAGCTGTTTTTT.

This clone was detected a few times. The rearrangement uses TRBV18 and TRBJ1-3, with 7 bases matching TRBD1. Per germline, CDR1 KGHSH and CDR2 LQKENI. Trimming cost V 1 base and J 0 bases; bases outside gene matches: 9. This CDR3 has 18 residues. The CDR3 region has the DNA TGTGCCAGCTCACCACGCTGGGACAGCGTTCTCTCTGGAAACACCATATATTTT. Residues: CASSPRWDSVLSGNTIYF.

The chain has TRBV3-1 (or the pseudogene TRBV3-2) and TRBJ1-2, with a weak D call TRBD1 (5 bases). With 6 bases removed from V and 4 bases from J, the gap between germline ends came to 15 bases. Germline V gene sequence: CDR1 LGHDT, CDR2 YNNKEL (reference sequence). The CDR3 length is 14 residues. CDR3 region: CASSQSGTTYGYTF. The DNA for the CDR3 is TGTGCCAGCAGTCAATCCGGGACTACCTATGGCTACACCTTC.

The rearrangement links TRBV7-9 to TRBJ2-7; perhaps TRBD1 as D (7 bases). The CDR3 runs to 16 residues. Trimming shortened V by 2 bases and J by 5 bases, and 19 bases separated the two germline ends. Germline CDR1 is SEHNR and CDR2 is FQNEAQ (reference sequence). The CDR3: CASSLSARQGGDEQYF. In DNA form, the CDR3 reads TGTGCCAGCAGCTTAAGCGCCCGGCAGGGGGGCGACGAGCAGTACTTC.

The chain employs TRBV4-3 and TRBJ1-2; the match to TRBD1 covers 10 bases. V gave up 4 bases and J gave up 6 bases; unmatched junction bases: 8. This CDR3 has 15 amino acids. Germline V lookup: CDR1 LGHNA, CDR2 YSLEER. The CDR3 sequence: CASSRLGQGVDGYTF. CDR3 bases: TGCGCCAGCAGCCGATTAGGACAGGGGGTTGATGGCTACACCTTC.

The chain recombines TRBV2 with TRBJ2-3; tentatively, D is TRBD2 (6 bases). Trimming removed 2 bases from V and 6 bases from J, with 15 bases in between. The CDR3 runs to 15 residues. Germline CDR1 reads SNHLY; CDR2 reads FYNNEI. CDR3: CASSEHGGVHDTQYF. The CDR3 bases are TGTGCCAGCAGTGAACATGGCGGGGTTCATGATACGCAGTATTTT.

The V and J genes are TRBV23-1 and TRBJ1-1, with 9 positions matching TRBD1. Being an ORF, TRBV23-1 has a function that is uncertain. CDR3 length equals 15 residues. The trim removed 4 bases at V and 1 base at J, leaving 4 bases unmatched. This chain's CDR3 is CASSPRDRENTEAFF. The CDR3 nucleotides read TGCGCCAGCAGTCCGCGGGACAGGGAGAACACTGAAGCTTTCTTT.

The chain employs TRBV21-1 and TRBJ1-2. TRBV21-1 is assigned pseudogene status. This CDR3 contains 14 residues. In nucleotides, the CDR3 is TGTGCCAGCAGCAAAGTTAGCAGCAACTATGGCTACACCTTC. Amino acids: CASSKVSSNYGYTF.

The chain has TRBV5-1 and TRBJ2-7; TRBD1 matches 9 bases. The CDR3 totals 15 residues. The J segment lost 2 bases and the V segment lost 3 bases, leaving 6 bases of the junction unmatched. Germline V lookup: CDR1 SGHRS, CDR2 YFSETQ. Here the CDR3 reads CASSSQGAETYEQYF. The CDR3 nucleotides read TGCGCCAGCAGCTCACAGGGGGCTGAGACCTACGAGCAGTACTTC.

This clone was seen a few times. This chain joins TRBV25-1 and TRBJ1-1, with D possibly matching TRBD1 (5 bases). V was pared by 8 bases and J by 3 bases, with 13 bases between. The germline V gene has CDR1 MGHDK and CDR2 SYGVNS. The CDR3 is made up of 13 amino acids. CDR3 loop: CASLGGAYTEAFF. The CDR3 DNA sequence: TGTGCCAGCTTGGGAGGGGCCTACACTGAAGCTTTCTTT. Variable domain in full (rest from reference TRBV25-1 and TRBJ1-1): EADIYQTPRYLVIGTGKKITLECSQTMGHDKMYWYQQDPGMELHLIHYSYGVNSTEKGDLSSESTVSRIRTEHFPLTLESARPSHTSQYLCASLGGAYTEAFFGQGTRLTVV.

V is TRBV2 and J is TRBJ2-2; 11 bases line up with TRBD2. Germline assignment: CDR1 SNHLY and CDR2 FYNNEI. J gave up 4 bases and V 8 bases, and 12 bases lay outside the gene matches. The CDR3 is 17 residues long. CDR3: CASAKGATSGATGELFF. The CDR3, as DNA: TGTGCCAGCGCAAAAGGGGCGACTAGCGGGGCCACCGGGGAGCTGTTTTTT.

The CDR3 region is CASSIPDRAEQFF. In nucleotides, the CDR3 is TGTGCCAGTAGTATCCCCGACAGGGCTGAGCAGTTCTTC. The genes are TRBV19 and TRBJ2-1, with 7 positions matching TRBD1. Trimming took 3 bases from V and 9 from J; bases not matched to a gene: 5. The CDR3 spans 13 residues. The germline gives CDR1 LNHDA, CDR2 SQIVND (reference sequence).

This chain joins TRBV20-1 and TRBJ2-3; 12 bases align to TRBD2. The trim removed 3 bases at V and 3 bases at J, leaving 7 bases unmatched. This CDR3 is built from 16 residues. Germline CDR1 is DFQATT and CDR2 is SNEGSKA (reference sequence). The CDR3 here is CSASGLAGGNTDTQYF. CDR3 coding DNA: TGCAGTGCTAGTGGGCTAGCGGGGGGGAATACAGATACGCAGTATTTT.

CDR3 sequence: CASSLERGEAFF. CDR3 sequence (DNA): TGTGCCAGCAGCTTAGAAAGGGGGGAAGCTTTCTTT. The V call is TRBV13, the J call TRBJ1-1; D might be TRBD1 (6 bases). CDR1 is PRHDT and CDR2 is FYEKMQ in the germline V gene (reference sequence). V lost 1 base and J 8 bases, leaving 8 bases between the germline ends. The CDR3 extends over 12 amino acids.

V and J are TRBV28 and TRBJ2-7; TRBD1 matches at 8 bases. CDR1 is MDHEN and CDR2 is SYDVKM in the germline V gene. After removal of 6 bases from V and 3 bases from J, the junction contained 19 bases not matched to a gene. There are 18 residues in the CDR3. This chain's CDR3 is CASSLTPVGTGLFYEQYF. CDR3 nucleotide sequence: TGTGCCAGCAGCTTGACCCCTGTGGGGACAGGCCTATTCTACGAGCAGTACTTC. The full variable domain, its missing parts supplied by reference TRBV28 and TRBJ2-7, is DVKVTQSSRYLVKRTGEKVFLECVQDMDHENMFWYRQDPGLGLRLIYFSYDVKMKEKGDIPEGYSVSREKKERFSLILESASTNQTSMYLCASSLTPVGTGLFYEQYFGPGTRLTVT.

The chain combines TRBV9 with TRBJ1-6; 7 nucleotides line up with TRBD1. Germline CDR1 reads SGDLS; CDR2 reads YYNGEE. This CDR3 contains 14 residues. J lost 7 bases, V lost 0 bases, and 1 base had no gene match. In DNA, the CDR3 is TGTGCCAGCAGCGTAGCACAGGGGAATTCACCCCTCCACTTT. Its protein product is CASSVAQGNSPLHF.

The chain links TRBV5-1 to TRBJ1-3, with unresolved D. CDR3 size: 16 residues. Trimming shortened V by 0 bases and J by 3 bases, and 13 bases separated the two germline ends. The germline gives CDR1 SGHRS, CDR2 YFSETQ. CDR3 loop: CASSLVANRSGNTIYF. CDR3 DNA sequence: TGCGCCAGCAGCTTGGTGGCTAACCGGAGTGGAAACACCATATATTTT.

This sequence joins TRBV6-4 and TRBJ1-5; TRBD1 aligns across 7 bases. After removal of 10 bases from V and 2 bases from J, the junction contained 8 bases not matched to a gene. This CDR3 contains 14 residues. The germline V gene has CDR1 MRHNA and CDR2 SNTAGT. The CDR3 DNA is TGTGCCACCGGCAGGGGGTATGGCAATCAGCCCCAGCATTTT. This gives the protein CATGRGYGNQPQHF.

The chain uses TRBV27 and TRBJ1-2; 10 bases are shared with TRBD1. J lost 2 bases, V lost 7 bases, and 10 bases had no gene match. The CDR3 length is 16 residues. Germline V gene lookup returns CDR1 MNHEY and CDR2 SMNVEV (reference sequence). The CDR3 region is CASTSDGTGVNYGYTF. DNA of the CDR3: TGTGCCAGCACCTCCGATGGGACAGGGGTAAACTATGGCTACACCTTC.

The J gene is TRBJ2-7, the V gene TRBV7-9; 8 bases agree with TRBD1. Germline lookup yields CDR1 SEHNR and CDR2 FQNEAQ (reference sequence). The CDR3 runs 15 residues. V shed 3 bases and J 5 bases; nucleotides not matched to a gene: 9. CDR3 nucleotide sequence: TGTGCCAGCAGCTTTGGACAGGGAAGTGGAAACGAGCAGTACTTC. Residues: CASSFGQGSGNEQYF.

The genes are TRBV7-9 and TRBJ1-5; D is unclear. Per the germline V gene, CDR1 is SEHNR and CDR2 is FQNEAQ (reference sequence). This CDR3 is built from 15 residues. Trimming cost V 5 bases and J 0 bases, with 11 bases left between them. The CDR3 nucleotides read TGTGCCAGCAGCCACGACGCGGGTAGCAATCAGCCCCAGCATTTT. Translated, it gives CASSHDAGSNQPQHF.

This clone came up once. The J gene is TRBJ1-2, the V gene TRBV6-6; the D gene is possibly TRBD1 (5 bases). The CDR3 loop spans 13 amino acids. CDR1 and CDR2 from the germline V gene are MNHNY and SVGAGI (reference sequence). Trimming removed 8 bases from V and 7 bases from J, with 17 bases in between. DNA of the CDR3: TGTGCCAGCGGCCTATCTGGGGGGTTTGGCTACACCTTC. Amino acids: CASGLSGGFGYTF.

The gene calls are TRBV19 and TRBJ1-2, with D maybe TRBD1 (6 bases). Trimming left V 5 bases short and J 6 bases short, with 16 bases between. The V gene's germline CDR1 is LNHDA and CDR2 SQIVND (reference sequence). The CDR3 length is 14 residues. The CDR3 sequence: CASSGGAGSDGYTF. The CDR3 DNA reads as TGTGCCAGTAGTGGGGGCGCTGGCTCGGATGGCTACACCTTC.